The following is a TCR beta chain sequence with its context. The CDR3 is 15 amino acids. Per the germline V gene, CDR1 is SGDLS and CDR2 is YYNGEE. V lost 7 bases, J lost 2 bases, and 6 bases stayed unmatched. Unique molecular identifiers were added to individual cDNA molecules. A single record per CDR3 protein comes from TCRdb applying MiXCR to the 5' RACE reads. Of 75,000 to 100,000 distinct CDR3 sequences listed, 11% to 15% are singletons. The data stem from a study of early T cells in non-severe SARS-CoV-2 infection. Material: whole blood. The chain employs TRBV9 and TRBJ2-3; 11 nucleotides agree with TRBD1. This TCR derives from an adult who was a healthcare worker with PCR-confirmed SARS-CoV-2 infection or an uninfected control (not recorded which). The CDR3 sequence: CASGRTGGLTDTQYF. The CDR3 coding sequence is TGTGCCAGCGGTCGGACAGGGGGCCTCACAGATACGCAGTATTTT.